These 6 T cell receptor beta chains were all obtained from the same sample, sequenced in a study of blood T cell repertoires in COVID-19. The repertoire was sequenced with immunoSEQ multiplex PCR; TCRdb's copy has only in-frame clones and lacks some. The data show 100,000 to 120,000 clones, with more than 80% seen just once and more than 5% held by the top ten. Material: peripheral blood. The receptors derive from a woman aged 55-70 years with COVID-19, enrolled during active disease.

The CDR3 nucleotides are TGTGCCAGCAGCCCCGGGACTCTAAACAATGAGCAGTTCTTC. Encoded protein: CASSPGTLNNEQFF. This chain joins TRBV3-1 (or the pseudogene TRBV3-2) and TRBJ2-1; TRBD2 is a possible D gene (6 bases). V lost 4 bases, J lost 5 bases, and 12 bases lay in between. This CDR3 is 14 amino acids long. Germline lookup yields CDR1 LGHDT and CDR2 YNNKEL (reference sequence).

The table lists this clone with a few counts. V usage is TRBV28 and J usage is TRBJ1-1, with D possibly matching TRBD1 (6 bases). CDR1 is MDHEN, CDR2 SYDVKM, per germline. This CDR3 has 12 amino acids. The V and J ends lost 6 bases and 5 bases respectively, with 10 bases between them. CDR3: CASRGGGTEAFF. In nucleotides, the CDR3 is TGTGCCAGCAGAGGGGGGGGGACTGAAGCTTTCTTT.

This chain connects TRBV10-2 to TRBJ2-2; 10 nucleotides match TRBD2. The CDR3 totals 16 residues. The germline V gene encodes CDR1 WSHSY and CDR2 SAAADI. Losses at the gene ends were 7 bases for V and 1 base for J; bases not matched to a gene: 6. The CDR3 coding sequence is TGCGCCAGCAAATTAGCGGGGGGCTTGAACACCGGGGAGCTGTTTTTT. The encoded protein is CASKLAGGLNTGELFF.

This clone was recorded once. The genes are TRBV5-6 and TRBJ1-2, with 8 bases lining up with TRBD1. This CDR3 is 16 amino acids long. The junction had 12 bases not matched to a gene; V was cut back by 6 bases and J by 2 bases. Germline CDR1 and CDR2: SGHDT and YYEEEE. CDR3 in DNA: TGTGCCAGCATCAATAACCCGGGACAGGACAACTATGGCTACACCTTC. Protein sequence: CASINNPGQDNYGYTF. Complete variable domain (other parts from reference TRBV5-6 and TRBJ1-2): DAGVTQSPTHLIKTRGQQVTLRCSPKSGHDTVSWYQQALGQGPQFIFQYYEEEERQRGNFPDRFSGHQFPNYSSELNVNALLLGDSALYLCASINNPGQDNYGYTFGSGTRLTVV.

This clone showed up just a few times. This sequence joins TRBV3-1 (or the pseudogene TRBV3-2) and TRBJ2-3, with D maybe TRBD1 (6 bases). Germline CDR1 reads LGHDT; CDR2 reads YNNKEL (reference sequence). The CDR3 is 13 amino acids. With 3 bases removed from V and 3 bases from J, the gap between germline ends came to 7 bases. The CDR3 reads CASSQGQTDTQYF. CDR3 coding DNA: TGTGCCAGCAGCCAGGGACAAACAGATACGCAGTATTTT.

This rearrangement joins TRBV18 to TRBJ1-1; 12 bases fit TRBD1. The trim removed 6 bases at V and 3 bases at J, leaving 8 bases unmatched. The CDR3 length is 16 residues. Looked up from germline, CDR1 is KGHSH and CDR2 is LQKENI. The chain's CDR3 is CASSPGQGASDTEAFF. The CDR3 bases are TGTGCCAGCTCCCCGGGACAGGGGGCGTCGGACACTGAAGCTTTCTTT. Based on the CDR3 plus reference TRBV18 and TRBJ1-1, the full variable domain is NAGVMQNPRHLVRRRGQEARLRCSPMKGHSHVYWYRQLPEEGLKFMVYLQKENIIDESGMPKERFSAEFPKEGPSILRIQQVVRGDSAAYFCASSPGQGASDTEAFFGQGTRLTVV.